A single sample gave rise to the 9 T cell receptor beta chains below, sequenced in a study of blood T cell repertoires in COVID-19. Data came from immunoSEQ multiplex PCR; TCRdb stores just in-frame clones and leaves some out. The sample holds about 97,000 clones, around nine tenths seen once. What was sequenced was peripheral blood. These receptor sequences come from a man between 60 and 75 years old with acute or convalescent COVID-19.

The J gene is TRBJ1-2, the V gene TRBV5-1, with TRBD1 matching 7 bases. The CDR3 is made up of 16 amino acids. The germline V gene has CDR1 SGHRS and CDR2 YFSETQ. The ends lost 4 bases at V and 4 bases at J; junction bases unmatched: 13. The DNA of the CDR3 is TGCGCCAGCAGCCTGGGGACAGCCCTAGGAGGCTATGGCTACACCTTC. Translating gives CASSLGTALGGYGYTF.

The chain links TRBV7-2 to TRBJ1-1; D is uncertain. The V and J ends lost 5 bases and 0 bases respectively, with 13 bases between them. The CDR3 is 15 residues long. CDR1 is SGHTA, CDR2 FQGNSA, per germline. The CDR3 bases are TGTGCCAGCAGCCCGGCCCCCGGGTTGAACACTGAAGCTTTCTTT. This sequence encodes CASSPAPGLNTEAFF.

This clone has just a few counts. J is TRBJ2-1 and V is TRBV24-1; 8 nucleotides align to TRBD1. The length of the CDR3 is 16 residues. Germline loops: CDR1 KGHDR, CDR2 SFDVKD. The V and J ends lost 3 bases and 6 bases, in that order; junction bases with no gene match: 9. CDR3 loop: CATSDVGQGKGNEQFF. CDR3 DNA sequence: TGTGCCACCAGTGATGTCGGACAGGGTAAAGGCAATGAGCAGTTCTTC.

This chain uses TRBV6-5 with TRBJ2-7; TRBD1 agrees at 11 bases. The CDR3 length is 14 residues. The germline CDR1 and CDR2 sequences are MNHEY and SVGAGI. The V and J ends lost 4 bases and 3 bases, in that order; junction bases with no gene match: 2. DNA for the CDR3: TGTGCCAGCAGTTGGACAGGGGGCGTCTACGAGCAGTACTTC. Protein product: CASSWTGGVYEQYF.

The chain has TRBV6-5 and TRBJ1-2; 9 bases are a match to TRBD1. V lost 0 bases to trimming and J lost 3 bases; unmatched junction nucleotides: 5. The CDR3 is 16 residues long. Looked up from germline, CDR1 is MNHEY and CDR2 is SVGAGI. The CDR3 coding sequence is TGTGCCAGCAGTTACTCTGGGACAGGGAAGGACTATGGCTACACCTTC. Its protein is CASSYSGTGKDYGYTF.

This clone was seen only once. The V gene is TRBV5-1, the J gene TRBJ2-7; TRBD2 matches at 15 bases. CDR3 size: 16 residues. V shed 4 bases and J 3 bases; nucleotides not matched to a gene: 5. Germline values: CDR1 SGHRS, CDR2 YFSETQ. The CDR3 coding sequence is TGCGCCAGCAGCGCGGGACTAGCGGGGGGACTCTACGAGCAGTACTTC. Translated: CASSAGLAGGLYEQYF.

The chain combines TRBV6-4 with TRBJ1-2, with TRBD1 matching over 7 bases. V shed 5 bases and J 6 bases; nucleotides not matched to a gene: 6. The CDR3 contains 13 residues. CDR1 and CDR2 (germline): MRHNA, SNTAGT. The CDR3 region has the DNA TGTGCCAGCAGTAGACAGGGTCTGGATGGCTACACCTTC. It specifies CASSRQGLDGYTF.

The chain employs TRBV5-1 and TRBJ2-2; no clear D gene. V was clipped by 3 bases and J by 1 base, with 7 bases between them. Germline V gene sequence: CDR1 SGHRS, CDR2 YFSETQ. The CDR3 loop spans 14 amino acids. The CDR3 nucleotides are TGCGCCAGCAGCTCTGAGAGGAACACCGGGGAGCTGTTTTTT. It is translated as CASSSERNTGELFF.

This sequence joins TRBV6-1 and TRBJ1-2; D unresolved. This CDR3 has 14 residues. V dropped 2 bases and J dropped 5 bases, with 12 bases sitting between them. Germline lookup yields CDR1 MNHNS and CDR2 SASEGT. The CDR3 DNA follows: TGTGCCAGCAGTGAACAGCAGGATCGGTATGGCTACACCTTC. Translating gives CASSEQQDRYGYTF.